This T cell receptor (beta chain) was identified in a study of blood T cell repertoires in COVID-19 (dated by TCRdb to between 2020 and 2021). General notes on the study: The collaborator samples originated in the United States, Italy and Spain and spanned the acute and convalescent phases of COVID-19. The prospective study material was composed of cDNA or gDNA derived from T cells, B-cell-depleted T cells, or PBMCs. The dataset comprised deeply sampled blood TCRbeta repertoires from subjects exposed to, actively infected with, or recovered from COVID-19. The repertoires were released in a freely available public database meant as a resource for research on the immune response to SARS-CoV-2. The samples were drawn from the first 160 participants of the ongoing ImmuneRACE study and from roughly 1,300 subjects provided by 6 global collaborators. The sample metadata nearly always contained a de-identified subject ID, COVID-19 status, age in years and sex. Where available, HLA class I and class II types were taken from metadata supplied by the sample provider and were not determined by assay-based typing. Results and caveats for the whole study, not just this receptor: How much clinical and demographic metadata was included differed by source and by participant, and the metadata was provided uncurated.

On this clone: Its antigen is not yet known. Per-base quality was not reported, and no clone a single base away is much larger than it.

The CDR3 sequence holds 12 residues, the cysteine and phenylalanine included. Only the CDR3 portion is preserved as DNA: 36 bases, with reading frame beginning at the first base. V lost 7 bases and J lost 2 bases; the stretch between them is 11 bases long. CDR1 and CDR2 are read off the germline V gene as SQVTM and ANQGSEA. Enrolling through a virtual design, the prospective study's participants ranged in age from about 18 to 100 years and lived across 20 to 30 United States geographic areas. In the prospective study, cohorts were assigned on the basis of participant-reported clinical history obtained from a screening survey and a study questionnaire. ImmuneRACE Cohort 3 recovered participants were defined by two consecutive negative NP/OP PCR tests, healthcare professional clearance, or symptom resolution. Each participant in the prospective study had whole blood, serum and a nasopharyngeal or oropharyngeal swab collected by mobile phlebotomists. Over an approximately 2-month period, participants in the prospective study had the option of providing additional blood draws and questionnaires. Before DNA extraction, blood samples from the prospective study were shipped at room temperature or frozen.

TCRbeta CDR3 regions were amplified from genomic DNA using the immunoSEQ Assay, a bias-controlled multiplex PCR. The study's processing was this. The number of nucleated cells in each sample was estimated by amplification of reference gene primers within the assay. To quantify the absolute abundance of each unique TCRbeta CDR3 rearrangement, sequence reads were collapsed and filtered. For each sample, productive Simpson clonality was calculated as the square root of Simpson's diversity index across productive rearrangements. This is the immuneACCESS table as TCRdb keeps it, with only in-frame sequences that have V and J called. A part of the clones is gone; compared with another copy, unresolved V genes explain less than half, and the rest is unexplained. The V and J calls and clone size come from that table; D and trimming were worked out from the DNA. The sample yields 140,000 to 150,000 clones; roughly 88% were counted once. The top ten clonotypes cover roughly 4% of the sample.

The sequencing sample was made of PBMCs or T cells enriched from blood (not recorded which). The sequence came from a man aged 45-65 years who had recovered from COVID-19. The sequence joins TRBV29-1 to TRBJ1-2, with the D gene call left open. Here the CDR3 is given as CSALNPNYGYTF. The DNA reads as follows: TGCAGCGCTCTAAACCCGAACTATGGCTACACCTTC.